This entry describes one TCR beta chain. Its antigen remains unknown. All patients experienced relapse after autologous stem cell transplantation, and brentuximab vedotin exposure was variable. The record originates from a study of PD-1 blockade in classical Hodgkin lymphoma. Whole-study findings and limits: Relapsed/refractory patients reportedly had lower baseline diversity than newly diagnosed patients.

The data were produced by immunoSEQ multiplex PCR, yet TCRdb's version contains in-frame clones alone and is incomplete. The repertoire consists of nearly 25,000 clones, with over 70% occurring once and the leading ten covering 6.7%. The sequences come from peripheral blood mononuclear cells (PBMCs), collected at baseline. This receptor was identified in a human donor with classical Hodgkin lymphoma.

The CDR3 DNA follows: TGCGCCAGCAGCTCGGACAGAAGCGGCTACACCTTC. It encodes CASSSDRSGYTF. The chain uses TRBV5-1 and TRBJ1-2; a possible D gene is TRBD1 (6 bases). The CDR3 loop spans 12 amino acids. V was shortened by 3 bases and J by 8 bases, with 11 bases between the two germline ends. Germline lookup yields CDR1 SGHRS and CDR2 YFSETQ. Full variable domain (remainder filled in from reference TRBV5-1 and TRBJ1-2): KAGVTQTPRYLIKTRGQQVTLSCSPISGHRSVSWYQQTPGQGLQFLFEYFSETQRNKGNFPGRFSGRQFSNSRSEMNVSTLELGDSALYLCASSSDRSGYTFGSGTRLTVV.